The sequence of this TCR beta chain was determined in a study of T-cell memory formation after mild COVID-19. Study background: Among the donors, TCR clusters were largely specific to each donor. Whole-study findings and limits: The pre-infection memory compartment contained some responding clones, suggesting cross-reactive memory joined.

On this clonotype itself: Its antigen is not identified.

Researchers used 5'RACE with constant-segment primers to make TCR alpha and TCR beta cDNA libraries that carry sample barcodes and UMIs. One entry per CDR3 protein results from TCRdb running MiXCR on the 5' RACE reads. Here the sample spans hundreds of thousands of distinct CDR3 sequences, around 17% being singletons. The sample taken for sequencing was PBMCs or a T cell subset sorted from them (not recorded which). The clonotype originates from a man in his late teens or twenties who had mild COVID-19 (a few samples of this study predate the infection). Cell type and time point are not known.

The CDR3 reads CASSQQGRTGANVLTF. The CDR3 DNA is TGTGCCAGCAGCCAACAGGGTAGAACTGGGGCCAACGTCCTGACTTTC. The chain is built from TRBV7-6 and TRBJ2-6; tentative D call: TRBD1 (6 bases). The CDR3 consists of 16 residues. Trimming pared 5 bases from V and 2 bases from J, leaving 13 bases between. Germline V CDR1 and CDR2: SGHVS, FNYEAQ.